This T cell receptor (beta chain) was observed in a study of prognosis after radiotherapy for stage I lung cancer. The study amplified the TCR beta CDR3 region from genomic DNA. This amplification was carried out by two rounds of multiplex PCR. Amplification in first-round PCR relied on primers specific to each TRBV and TRBJ gene. TCRdb itself ran the multiplex PCR reads through MiXCR, one entry per CDR3 protein. The repertoire includes about 51,000 distinct CDR3 sequences, less than 35% of them detected once, and approximately 9% sits in the top ten. This clonotype showed up many times. The V segment lost 0 bases and the J segment 9 bases; nucleotides outside the gene matches: 6. Germline assignment: CDR1 LGHNA and CDR2 YSLEER. This CDR3 comprises 14 residues.

Sequencing used PBMCs, obtained before or after stereotactic body radiation therapy (not recorded which). The clonotype comes from a donor over 45 with non-small cell lung cancer. V gene TRBV4-3 combines with J gene TRBJ2-3; 7 nucleotides agree with TRBD2. This CDR3 is CASSQDLAGATQYF. CDR3 nucleotide sequence: TGCGCCAGCAGCCAAGATTTGGCGGGAGCCACGCAGTATTTT.